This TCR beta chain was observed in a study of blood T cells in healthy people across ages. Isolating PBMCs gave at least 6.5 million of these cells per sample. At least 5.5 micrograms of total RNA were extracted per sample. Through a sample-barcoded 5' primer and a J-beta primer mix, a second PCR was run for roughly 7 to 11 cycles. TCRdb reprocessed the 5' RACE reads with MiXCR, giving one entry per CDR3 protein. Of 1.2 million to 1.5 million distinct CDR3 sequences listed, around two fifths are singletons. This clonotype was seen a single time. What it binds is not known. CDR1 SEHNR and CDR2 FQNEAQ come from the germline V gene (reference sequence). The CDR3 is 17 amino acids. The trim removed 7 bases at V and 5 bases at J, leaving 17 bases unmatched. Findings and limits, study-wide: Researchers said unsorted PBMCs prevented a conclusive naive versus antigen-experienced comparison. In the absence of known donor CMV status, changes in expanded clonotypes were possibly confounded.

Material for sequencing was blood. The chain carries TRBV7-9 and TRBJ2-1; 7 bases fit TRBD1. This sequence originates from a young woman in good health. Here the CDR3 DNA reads TGTGCCAGCACCGTGGGGATCGGACAGGTCGCGAACAATGAGCAGTTCTTC. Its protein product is CASTVGIGQVANNEQFF.